The 4 T cell receptor beta chains in this list originate from one sample, sequenced in a study of metastatic and nonmetastatic thyroid tumors. TCRdb reprocessed the PCR reads using MiXCR. Of 35,000 to 45,000 clones in the sample, under 4% are singletons; the top ten hold approximately 9.6%. No treatment of any kind had been given to any patient before thyroid surgery. The sample taken for sequencing was blood. Receptors originate from a female donor with papillary thyroid cancer or a benign thyroid nodule (not recorded which). Some clones in this sample may be carry-over from other donors' samples.

This clone was recorded many times. The V call is TRBV20-1, the J call TRBJ2-3, with D uncertain. V was pared by 2 bases and J by 7 bases, with 22 bases between. The V gene's germline CDR1 is DFQATT and CDR2 SNEGSKA (reference sequence). The CDR3 contains 16 residues. Here the CDR3 reads CSARPPPAYGIYTQYF. The CDR3 region has the DNA TGCAGTGCTAGACCCCCCCCTGCCTATGGGATATATACGCAGTATTTT.

There are many counts of this clone. V usage is TRBV6-1 and J usage is TRBJ2-7, with D possibly TRBD1 on 5 matching bases. The CDR3 has 14 residues. V lost 3 bases and J 4 bases, leaving 13 bases between the germline ends. Germline CDR1 and CDR2: MNHNS and SASEGT. The CDR3 loop reads CASSDGASGYEQYF. DNA for the CDR3: TGTGCCAGCAGTGACGGAGCATCAGGGTACGAGCAGTACTTC.

Only a few counts were recorded for this clone. One junction end does not reproduce the germline sequence, and a read error may be involved. This chain connects TRBV7-8 to TRBJ2-3; 13 bases map to TRBD2. The germline V gene has CDR1 SGHVS and CDR2 FQNEAQ. This CDR3 is built from 18 residues. The CDR3 here is CASSLWARLAGGRDTQYF. The CDR3 DNA sequence: TGTGCCAGCAGCTTGTGGGCCCGACTAGCGGGAGGTAGGGATACACAGTATTTT.

This clone was seen at least ten times. V and J are TRBV29-1 and TRBJ2-5, with TRBD1 matching 9 bases. CDR1 and CDR2 from the germline V gene are SQVTM and ANQGSEA. This CDR3 comprises 15 residues. Trimming removed 6 bases from V and 5 bases from J; junction bases left unmatched: 13. CDR3: CSVARGTGFGETQYF. CDR3 nucleotide sequence: TGCAGCGTCGCCCGAGGGACAGGGTTTGGGGAGACCCAGTACTTC.